What follows are 8 T cell receptor beta chains derived from one specimen sequenced in a study of kidney transplant recipient with SARS-CoV-2 infection. Using its own MiXCR run on the reads, TCRdb lists one record per CDR3 protein. The table has under 300,000 distinct CDR3 sequences, about 28% seen once. Sample: a blood sample, taken at baseline and on day 111 from a kidney transplant recipient. All receptors derive from a young adult male patient who had COVID-19 and was a kidney transplant recipient. Some T cells may originate from the graft donor.

A word on this clonotype: A much larger clone differs from this one at a single base, so this may be a read error. V gene TRBV7-7 combines with J gene TRBJ1-2; unclear D gene. Deletions cut 5 bases from V and 4 bases from J, with 23 bases between. Germline CDR1 reads SSHAT; CDR2 reads FNYEAQ (reference sequence). This CDR3 contains 17 residues. DNA of the CDR3: TGTGCCAGCAGCAGAAGAGTTAAGTGCCGAAAGACCTATGGCTACACCTTC. It encodes CASSRRVKCRKTYGYTF. Supplemented by reference TRBV7-7 and TRBJ1-2, the full variable domain reads GAGVSQSPRYKVTKRGQDVTLRCDPISSHATLYWYQQALGQGPEFLTYFNYEAQPDKSGLPSDRFSAERPEGSISTLTIQRTEQRDSAMYRCASSRRVKCRKTYGYTFGSGTRLTVV.

This clonotype has ten or more counts. The rearrangement links TRBV7-6 to TRBJ2-3, with 7 bases identical to TRBD2. V was clipped by 0 bases and J by 2 bases; unmatched bases: 2. Looked up from germline, CDR1 is SGHVS and CDR2 is FNYEAQ. The CDR3 spans 15 residues. The CDR3 DNA follows: TGTGCCAGCAGCTTAGCTCTAGCGGTCACAGATACGCAGTATTTT. Translating it yields CASSLALAVTDTQYF.

In this sample, this clonotype turned up a few times. V and J are TRBV6-2 or TRBV6-3 and TRBJ2-7; tentatively, D is TRBD2 (6 bases). Germline V gene sequence: CDR1 MNHEY, CDR2 SVGEGT. This CDR3 is 15 amino acids long. Deletions cut 5 bases from V and 1 base from J, with 15 bases between. The CDR3 sequence: CASSRLMGLSYEQYF. CDR3 nucleotide sequence: TGTGCCAGCAGTAGACTAATGGGACTTTCCTACGAGCAGTACTTC.

In this sample, this clonotype turned up many times. The chain joins TRBV4-1 to TRBJ2-7, with TRBD2 identical over 8 bases. CDR3 length: 16 amino acids. Trimming removed 1 base from V and 3 bases from J; junction bases left unmatched: 8. CDR1 and CDR2 from the germline V gene are MGHRA and YSYEKL. The CDR3: CASSQVSLAGRYEQYF. As DNA, the CDR3 is TGCGCCAGCAGCCAAGTTAGCCTAGCGGGCCGCTACGAGCAGTACTTC.

This chain connects TRBV12-3 or TRBV12-4 to TRBJ2-3; no definite D call. V was trimmed by 5 bases and J by 6 bases, leaving 12 bases between them. The CDR3 has 13 residues. CDR3 bases: TGTGCCAGCAGTCCCCCCAGTGGGGATACGCAGTATTTT. This encodes CASSPPSGDTQYF.

This clonotype was picked up a small number of times. This sequence joins TRBV5-1 and TRBJ2-1; D possibly matches TRBD1 or TRBD2 (5 bases each). This CDR3 comprises 15 residues. Germline lookup yields CDR1 SGHRS and CDR2 YFSETQ. V was shortened by 6 bases and J by 2 bases, with 15 bases between the two germline ends. CDR3 sequence: CASIKGPEAYNEQFF. The CDR3 DNA follows: TGCGCCAGCATTAAGGGACCGGAGGCCTACAATGAGCAGTTCTTC.

This clonotype showed up many times. The rearrangement joins TRBV20-1 to TRBJ1-2; 7 bases agree with TRBD1. The J segment lost 3 bases and the V segment lost 4 bases, leaving 8 bases of the junction unmatched. Germline V gives CDR1 DFQATT, CDR2 SNEGSKA (reference sequence). The CDR3 has 14 residues. The CDR3 DNA follows: TGCAGTGCTATACAACAGGGGTACGACTATGGCTACACCTTC. It codes for CSAIQQGYDYGYTF.

Turning to this clonotype: With a much larger clone just one base away, this may be a read error. The chain uses TRBV19 and TRBJ2-7; D gene unclear. The CDR3 is made up of 14 amino acids. V lost 10 bases and J lost 2, with 18 bases in between. The germline gives CDR1 LNHDA, CDR2 SQIVND (reference sequence). This chain's CDR3 is CATTQARRTYEQYF. CDR3 coding DNA: TGTGCCACCACGCAGGCAAGGCGGACCTACGAGCAGTACTTC.